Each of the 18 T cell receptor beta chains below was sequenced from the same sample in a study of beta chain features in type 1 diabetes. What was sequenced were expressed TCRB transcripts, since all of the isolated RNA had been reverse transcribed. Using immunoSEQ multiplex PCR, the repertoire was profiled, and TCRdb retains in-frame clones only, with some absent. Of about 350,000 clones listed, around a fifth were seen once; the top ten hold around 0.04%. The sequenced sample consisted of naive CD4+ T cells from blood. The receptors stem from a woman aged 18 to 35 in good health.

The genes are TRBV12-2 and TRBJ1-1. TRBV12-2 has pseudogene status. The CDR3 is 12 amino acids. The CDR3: CASLRENTEAFF. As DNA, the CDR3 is TGTGCAAGTCTGAGGGAGAACACTGAAGCTTTCTTT.

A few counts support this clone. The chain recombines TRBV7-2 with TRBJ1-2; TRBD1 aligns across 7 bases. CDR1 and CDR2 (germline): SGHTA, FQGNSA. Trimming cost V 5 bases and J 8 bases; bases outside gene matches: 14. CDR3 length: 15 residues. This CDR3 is CASSTPGGRGKGYTF. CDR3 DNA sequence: TGTGCCAGCAGCACCCCAGGGGGTCGTGGGAAAGGCTACACCTTC. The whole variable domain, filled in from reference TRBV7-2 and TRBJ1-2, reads GAGVSQSPSNKVTEKGKDVELRCDPISGHTALYWYRQSLGQGLEFLIYFQGNSAPDKSGLPSDRFSAERTGGSVSTLTIQRTQQEDSAVYLCASSTPGGRGKGYTFGSGTRLTVV.

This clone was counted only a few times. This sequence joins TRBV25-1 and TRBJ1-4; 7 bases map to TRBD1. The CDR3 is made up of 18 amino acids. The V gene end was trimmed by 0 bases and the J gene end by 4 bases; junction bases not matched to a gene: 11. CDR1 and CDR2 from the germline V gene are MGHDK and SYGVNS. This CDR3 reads CASSEYMTRGGRNEKLFF. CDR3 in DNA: TGTGCCAGCAGTGAATATATGACGAGAGGGGGCCGTAATGAAAAACTGTTTTTT.

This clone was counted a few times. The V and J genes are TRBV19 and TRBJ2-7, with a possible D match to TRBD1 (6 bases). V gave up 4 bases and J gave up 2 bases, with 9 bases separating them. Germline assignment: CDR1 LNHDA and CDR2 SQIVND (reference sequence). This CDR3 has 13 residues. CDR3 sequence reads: CASSSRGTYEQYF. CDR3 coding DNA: TGTGCCAGTAGTAGCAGGGGAACCTACGAGCAGTACTTC.

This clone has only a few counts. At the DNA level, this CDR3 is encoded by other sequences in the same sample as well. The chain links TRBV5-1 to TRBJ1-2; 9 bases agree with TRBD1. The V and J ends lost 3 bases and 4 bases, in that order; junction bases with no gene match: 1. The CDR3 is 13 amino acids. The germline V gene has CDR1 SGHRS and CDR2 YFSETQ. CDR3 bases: TGCGCCAGCAGCTCGGACAGGGGCTATGGCTACACCTTC. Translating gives CASSSDRGYGYTF. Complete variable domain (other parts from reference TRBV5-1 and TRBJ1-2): KAGVTQTPRYLIKTRGQQVTLSCSPISGHRSVSWYQQTPGQGLQFLFEYFSETQRNKGNFPGRFSGRQFSNSRSEMNVSTLELGDSALYLCASSSDRGYGYTFGSGTRLTVV.

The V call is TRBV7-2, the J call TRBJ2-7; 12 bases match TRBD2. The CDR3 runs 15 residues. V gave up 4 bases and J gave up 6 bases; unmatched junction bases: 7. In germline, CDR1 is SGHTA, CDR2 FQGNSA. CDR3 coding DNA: TGTGCCAGCAGCTATGCGGCACTAGCGGGGGGCGAGCAGTACTTC. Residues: CASSYAALAGGEQYF.

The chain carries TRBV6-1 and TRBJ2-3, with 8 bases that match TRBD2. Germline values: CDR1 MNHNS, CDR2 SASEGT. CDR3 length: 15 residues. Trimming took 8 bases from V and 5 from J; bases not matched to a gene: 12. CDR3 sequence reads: CASEIGGATGDTQYF. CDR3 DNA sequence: TGTGCCAGCGAGATCGGGGGGGCCACAGGAGATACGCAGTATTTT.

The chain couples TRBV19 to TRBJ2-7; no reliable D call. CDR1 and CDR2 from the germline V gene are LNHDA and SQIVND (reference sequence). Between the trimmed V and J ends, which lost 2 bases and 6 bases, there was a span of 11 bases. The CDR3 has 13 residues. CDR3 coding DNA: TGTGCCAGTAGTATATCGAGGATTGCCGAGCAGTACTTC. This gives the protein CASSISRIAEQYF. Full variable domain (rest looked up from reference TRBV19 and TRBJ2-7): DGGITQSPKYLFRKEGQNVTLSCEQNLNHDAMYWYRQDPGQGLRLIYYSQIVNDFQKGDIAEGYSVSREKKESFPLTVTSAQKNPTAFYLCASSISRIAEQYFGPGTRLTVT.

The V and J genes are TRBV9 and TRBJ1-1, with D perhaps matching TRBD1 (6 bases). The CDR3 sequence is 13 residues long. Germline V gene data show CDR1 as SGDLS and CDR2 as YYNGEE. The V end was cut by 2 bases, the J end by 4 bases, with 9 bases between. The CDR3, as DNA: TGTGCCAGCAGCGTTTCAGGGGTCACTGAAGCTTTCTTT. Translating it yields CASSVSGVTEAFF.

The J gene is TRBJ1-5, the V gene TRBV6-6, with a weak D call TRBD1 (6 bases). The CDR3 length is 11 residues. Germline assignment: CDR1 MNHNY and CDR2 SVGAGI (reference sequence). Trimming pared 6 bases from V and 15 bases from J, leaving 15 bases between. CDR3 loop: CASSHGRGRHF. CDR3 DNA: TGTGCCAGCAGCCACGGCAGGGGAAGGCATTTT.

The CDR3 sequence is CASSSGGNKNIQYF. The CDR3 bases are TGTGCCAGCAGCTCTGGGGGGAACAAAAACATTCAGTACTTC. The J gene is TRBJ2-4, the V gene TRBV5-4, with a possible D match to TRBD2 (6 bases). Germline CDR1 SGHNT, CDR2 YYREEE (reference sequence). The CDR3 totals 14 residues. Trimming took 3 bases from V and 3 from J, leaving 10 bases between them.

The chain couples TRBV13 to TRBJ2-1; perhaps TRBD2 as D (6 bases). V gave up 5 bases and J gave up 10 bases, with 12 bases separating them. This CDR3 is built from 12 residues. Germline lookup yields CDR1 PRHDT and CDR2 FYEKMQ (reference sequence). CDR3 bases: TGTGCCAGCAGCGGGGGGAAGTTAGAGCAGTTCTTC. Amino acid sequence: CASSGGKLEQFF.

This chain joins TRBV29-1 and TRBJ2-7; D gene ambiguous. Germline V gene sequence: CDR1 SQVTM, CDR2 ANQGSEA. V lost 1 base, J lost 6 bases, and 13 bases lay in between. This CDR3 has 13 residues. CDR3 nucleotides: TGCAGCGTTGAAGGCCCACTAAGTGGCGAGCAGTACTTC. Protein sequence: CSVEGPLSGEQYF.

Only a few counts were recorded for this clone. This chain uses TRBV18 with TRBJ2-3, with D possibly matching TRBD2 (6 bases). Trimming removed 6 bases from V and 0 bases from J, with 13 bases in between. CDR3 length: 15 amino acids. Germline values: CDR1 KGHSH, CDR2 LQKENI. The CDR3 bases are TGTGCCAGCTCCGCACTTAGCGGTAGCACAGATACGCAGTATTTT. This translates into CASSALSGSTDTQYF.

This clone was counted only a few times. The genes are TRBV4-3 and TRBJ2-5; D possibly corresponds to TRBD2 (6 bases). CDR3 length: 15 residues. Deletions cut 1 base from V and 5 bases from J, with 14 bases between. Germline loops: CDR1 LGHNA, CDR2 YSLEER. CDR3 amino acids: CASSQGVAGGETQYF. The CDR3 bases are TGCGCCAGCAGCCAAGGTGTGGCTGGGGGGGAGACCCAGTACTTC.

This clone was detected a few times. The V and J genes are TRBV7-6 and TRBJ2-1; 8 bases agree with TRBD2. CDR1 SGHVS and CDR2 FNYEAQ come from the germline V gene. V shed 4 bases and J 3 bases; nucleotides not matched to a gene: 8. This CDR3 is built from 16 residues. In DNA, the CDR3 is TGTGCCAGCAGCTCCCCGTTGCGGGGGGTCTACAATGAGCAGTTCTTC. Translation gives CASSSPLRGVYNEQFF.

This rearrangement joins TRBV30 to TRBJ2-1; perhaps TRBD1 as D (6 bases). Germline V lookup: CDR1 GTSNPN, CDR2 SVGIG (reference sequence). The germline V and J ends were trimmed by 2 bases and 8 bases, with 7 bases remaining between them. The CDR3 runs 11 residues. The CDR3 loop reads CAWSPGDEQFF. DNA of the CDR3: TGTGCCTGGAGTCCAGGGGATGAGCAGTTCTTC.

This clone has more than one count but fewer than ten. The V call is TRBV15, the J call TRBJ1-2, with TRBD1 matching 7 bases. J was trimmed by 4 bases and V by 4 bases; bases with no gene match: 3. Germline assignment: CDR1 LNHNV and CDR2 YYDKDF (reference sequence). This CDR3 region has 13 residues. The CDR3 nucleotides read TGTGCCACCAGCACAGACAGGGCCTATGGCTACACCTTC. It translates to CATSTDRAYGYTF. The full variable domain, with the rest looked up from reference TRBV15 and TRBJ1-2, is DAMVIQNPRYQVTQFGKPVTLSCSQTLNHNVMYWYQQKSSQAPKLLFHYYDKDFNNEADTPDNFQSRRPNTSFCFLDIRSPGLGDTAMYLCATSTDRAYGYTFGSGTRLTVV.